This T cell receptor (beta chain) was sequenced during a study of T cells in Graves' hyperthyroidism and ophthalmopathy. Germline lookup yields CDR1 MDHEN and CDR2 SYDVKM. The CDR3 runs 14 residues. The V and J ends lost 8 bases and 3 bases respectively, with 13 bases between them. From RNA transcripts, TCR beta CDR3 regions were amplified. The TCR CDR3 first-round RT-PCR relied on the HTBI primer set. MiXCR, applied by TCRdb to the multiplex PCR reads, yields one record per CDR3 protein. The table shows around 500,000 distinct CDR3 sequences, with about 16% occurring only once. The chain is built from TRBV28 and TRBJ2-2, with D tentatively TRBD1 (6 bases). Specimen: blood. The receptor was isolated from a woman aged 25 to 39 with Graves' ophthalmopathy. The CDR3 spells CASRNRADTGELFF. The CDR3 nucleotides are TGTGCCAGCCGGAACAGGGCGGACACCGGGGAGCTGTTTTTT.